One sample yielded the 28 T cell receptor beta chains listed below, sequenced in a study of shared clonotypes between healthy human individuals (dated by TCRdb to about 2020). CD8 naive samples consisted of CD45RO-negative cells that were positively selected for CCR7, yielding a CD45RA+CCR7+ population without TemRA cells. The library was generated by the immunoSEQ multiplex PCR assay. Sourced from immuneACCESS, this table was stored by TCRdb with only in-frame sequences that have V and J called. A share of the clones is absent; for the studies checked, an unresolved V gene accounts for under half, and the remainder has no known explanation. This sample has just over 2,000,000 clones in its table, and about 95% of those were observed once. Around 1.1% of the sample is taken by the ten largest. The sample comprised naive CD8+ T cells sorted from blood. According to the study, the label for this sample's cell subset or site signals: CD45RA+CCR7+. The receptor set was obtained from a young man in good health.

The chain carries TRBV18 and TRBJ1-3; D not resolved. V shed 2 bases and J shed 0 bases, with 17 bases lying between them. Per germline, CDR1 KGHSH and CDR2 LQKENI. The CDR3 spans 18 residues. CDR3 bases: TGTGCCAGCTCACCAGAGTCCATGAAGACTTACTCTGGAAACACCATATATTTT. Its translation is CASSPESMKTYSGNTIYF. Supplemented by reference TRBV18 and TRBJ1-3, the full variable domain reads NAGVMQNPRHLVRRRGQEARLRCSPMKGHSHVYWYRQLPEEGLKFMVYLQKENIIDESGMPKERFSAEFPKEGPSILRIQQVVRGDSAAYFCASSPESMKTYSGNTIYFGEGSWLTVV.

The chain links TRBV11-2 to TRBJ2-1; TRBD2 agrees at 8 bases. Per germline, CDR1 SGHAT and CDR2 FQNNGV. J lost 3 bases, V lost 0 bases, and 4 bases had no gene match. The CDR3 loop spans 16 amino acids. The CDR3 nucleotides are TGTGCCAGCAGCTTAGATCAGCGGGAGTACTACAATGAGCAGTTCTTC. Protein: CASSLDQREYYNEQFF. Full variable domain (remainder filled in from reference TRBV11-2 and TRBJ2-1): EAGVAQSPRYKIIEKRQSVAFWCNPISGHATLYWYQQILGQGPKLLIQFQNNGVVDDSQLPKDRFSAERLKGVDSTLKIQPAKLEDSAVYLCASSLDQREYYNEQFFGPGTRLTVL.

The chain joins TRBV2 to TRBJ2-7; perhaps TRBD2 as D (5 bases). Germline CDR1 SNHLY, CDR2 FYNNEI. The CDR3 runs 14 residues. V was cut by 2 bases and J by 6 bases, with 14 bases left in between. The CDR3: CASSESEGSGEQYF. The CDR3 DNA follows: TGTGCCAGCAGTGAATCCGAGGGCTCCGGCGAGCAGTACTTC.

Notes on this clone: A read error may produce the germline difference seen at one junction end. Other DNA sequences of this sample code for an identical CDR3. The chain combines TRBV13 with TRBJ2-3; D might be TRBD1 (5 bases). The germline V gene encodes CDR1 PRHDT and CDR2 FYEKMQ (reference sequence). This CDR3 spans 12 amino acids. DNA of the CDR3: TGTGCCAGCAGCCTAGGGGCAGATACGCAGTATTTT. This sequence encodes CASSLGADTQYF.

CDR3 DNA: TGTGCCACCCATCAAGGGGGGGAAGAGACCCAGTACTTC. This codes for CATHQGGEETQYF. The chain carries TRBV7-9 and TRBJ2-5, with D possibly TRBD2 on 7 matching bases. Germline CDR1 SEHNR, CDR2 FQNEAQ (reference sequence). V lost 10 bases to trimming and J lost 3 bases, with 15 bases between them. The CDR3 spans 13 residues.

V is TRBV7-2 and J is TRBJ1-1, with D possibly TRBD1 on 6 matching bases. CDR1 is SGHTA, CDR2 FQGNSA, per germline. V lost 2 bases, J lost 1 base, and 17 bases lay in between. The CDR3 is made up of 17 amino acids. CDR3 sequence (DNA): TGTGCCAGCAGCTTAAGACAGGAAGGGCAGGGGAACACTGAAGCTTTCTTT. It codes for CASSLRQEGQGNTEAFF.

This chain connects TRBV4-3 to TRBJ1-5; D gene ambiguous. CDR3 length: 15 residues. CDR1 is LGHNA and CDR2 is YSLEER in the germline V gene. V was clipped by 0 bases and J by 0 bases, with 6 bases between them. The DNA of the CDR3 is TGCGCCAGCAGCCAAGATATCGATAGCAATCAGCCCCAGCATTTT. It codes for CASSQDIDSNQPQHF.

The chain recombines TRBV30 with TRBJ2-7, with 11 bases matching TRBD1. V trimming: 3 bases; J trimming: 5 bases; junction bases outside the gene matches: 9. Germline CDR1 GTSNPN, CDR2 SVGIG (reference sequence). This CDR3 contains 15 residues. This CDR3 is CAWSLGQGVFDEQYF. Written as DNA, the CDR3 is TGTGCCTGGAGCCTGGGACAGGGGGTGTTCGACGAGCAGTACTTC.

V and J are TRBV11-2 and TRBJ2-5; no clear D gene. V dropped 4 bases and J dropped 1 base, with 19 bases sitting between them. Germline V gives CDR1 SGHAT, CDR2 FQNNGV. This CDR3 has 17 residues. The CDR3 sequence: CASSSSGFLRRQETQYF. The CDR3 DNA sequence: TGTGCCAGCAGCTCCTCCGGCTTCCTGCGCCGCCAAGAGACCCAGTACTTC.

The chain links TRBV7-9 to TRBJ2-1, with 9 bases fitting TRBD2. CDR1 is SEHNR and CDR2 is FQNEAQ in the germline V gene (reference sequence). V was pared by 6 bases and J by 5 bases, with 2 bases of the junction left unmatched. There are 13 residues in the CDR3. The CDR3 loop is CASRRLADNEQFF. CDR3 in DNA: TGTGCCAGCAGACGACTAGCGGACAATGAGCAGTTCTTC.

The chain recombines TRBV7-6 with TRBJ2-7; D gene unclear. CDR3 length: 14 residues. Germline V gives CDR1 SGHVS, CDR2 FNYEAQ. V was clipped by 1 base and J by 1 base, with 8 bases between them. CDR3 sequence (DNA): TGTGCCAGCAGCTTAGTTGACGGTTCCTACGAGCAGTACTTC. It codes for CASSLVDGSYEQYF.

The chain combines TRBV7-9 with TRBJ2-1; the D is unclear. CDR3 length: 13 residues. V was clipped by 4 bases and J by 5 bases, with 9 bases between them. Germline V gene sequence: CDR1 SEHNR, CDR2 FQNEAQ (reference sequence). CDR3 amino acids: CASSSLPNNEQFF. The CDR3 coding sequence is TGTGCCAGCAGCTCCCTACCGAACAATGAGCAGTTCTTC.

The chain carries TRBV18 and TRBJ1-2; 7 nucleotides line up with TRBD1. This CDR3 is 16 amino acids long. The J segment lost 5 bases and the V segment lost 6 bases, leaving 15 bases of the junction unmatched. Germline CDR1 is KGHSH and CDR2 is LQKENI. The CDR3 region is CASSLKSWDSTYGYTF. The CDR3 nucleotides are TGTGCCAGCTCGCTCAAATCTTGGGACAGTACTTATGGCTACACCTTC. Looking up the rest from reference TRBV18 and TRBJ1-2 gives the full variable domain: NAGVMQNPRHLVRRRGQEARLRCSPMKGHSHVYWYRQLPEEGLKFMVYLQKENIIDESGMPKERFSAEFPKEGPSILRIQQVVRGDSAAYFCASSLKSWDSTYGYTFGSGTRLTVV.

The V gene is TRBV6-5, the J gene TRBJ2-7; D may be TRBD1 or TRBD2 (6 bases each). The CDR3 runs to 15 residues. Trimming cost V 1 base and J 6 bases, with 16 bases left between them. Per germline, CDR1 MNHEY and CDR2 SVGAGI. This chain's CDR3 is CASSYFGGSLGEQYF. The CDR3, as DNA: TGTGCCAGCAGTTACTTCGGGGGCAGCCTGGGCGAGCAGTACTTC.

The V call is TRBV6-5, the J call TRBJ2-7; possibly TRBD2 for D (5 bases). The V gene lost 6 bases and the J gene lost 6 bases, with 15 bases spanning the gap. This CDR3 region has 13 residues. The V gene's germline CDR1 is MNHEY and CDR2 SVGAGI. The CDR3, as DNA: TGTGCCAGCAGCGTGGCTGTCCGGGGCGAGCAGTACTTC. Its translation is CASSVAVRGEQYF.

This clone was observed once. Written as DNA, the CDR3 is TGCGCCAGCAGCCAAGGGCAAGGACTAGCGGGGGGACAGCCCCCAGATACGCAGTATTTT. Amino acid sequence: CASSQGQGLAGGQPPDTQYF. The chain is built from TRBV4-1 and TRBJ2-3; the match to TRBD2 covers 14 bases. J lost 4 bases, V lost 1 base, and 13 bases had no gene match. The CDR3 totals 20 residues. Germline CDR1 MGHRA, CDR2 YSYEKL.

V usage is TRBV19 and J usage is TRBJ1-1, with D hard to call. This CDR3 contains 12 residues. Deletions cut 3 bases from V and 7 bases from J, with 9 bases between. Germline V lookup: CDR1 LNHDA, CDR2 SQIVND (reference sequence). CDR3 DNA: TGTGCCAGTAGTATGATCCCTTTTGAAGCTTTCTTT. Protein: CASSMIPFEAFF.

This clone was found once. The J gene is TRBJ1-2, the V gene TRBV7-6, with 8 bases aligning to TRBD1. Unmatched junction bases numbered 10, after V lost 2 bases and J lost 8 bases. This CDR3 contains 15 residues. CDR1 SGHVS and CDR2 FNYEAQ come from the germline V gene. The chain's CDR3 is CASSLSQTGGEGYTF. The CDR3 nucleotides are TGTGCCAGCAGCTTAAGCCAAACAGGGGGTGAGGGCTACACCTTC.

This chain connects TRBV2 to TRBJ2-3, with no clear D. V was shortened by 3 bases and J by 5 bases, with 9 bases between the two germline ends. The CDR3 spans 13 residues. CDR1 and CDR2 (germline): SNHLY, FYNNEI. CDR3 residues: CASSDRNGDTQYF. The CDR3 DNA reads TGTGCCAGCAGTGACAGGAACGGAGATACGCAGTATTTT.

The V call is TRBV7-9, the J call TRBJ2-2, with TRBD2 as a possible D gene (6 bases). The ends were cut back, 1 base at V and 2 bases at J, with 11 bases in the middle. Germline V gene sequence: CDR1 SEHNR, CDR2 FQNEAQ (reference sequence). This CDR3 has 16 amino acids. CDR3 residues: CASSLGSGTNTGELFF. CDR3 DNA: TGTGCCAGCAGCTTAGGTTCAGGGACTAACACCGGGGAGCTGTTTTTT.

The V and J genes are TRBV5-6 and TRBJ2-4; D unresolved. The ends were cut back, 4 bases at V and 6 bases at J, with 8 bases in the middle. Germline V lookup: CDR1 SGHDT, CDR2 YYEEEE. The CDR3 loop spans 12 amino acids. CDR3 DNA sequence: TGTGCCAGCAGCCTGGGCGGAAACATTCAGTACTTC. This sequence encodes CASSLGGNIQYF.

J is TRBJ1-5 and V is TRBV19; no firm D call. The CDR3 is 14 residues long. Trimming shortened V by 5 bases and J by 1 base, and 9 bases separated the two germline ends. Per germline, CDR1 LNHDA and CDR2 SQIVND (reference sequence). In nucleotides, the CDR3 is TGTGCCAGTAGTTTTATCGAAAGCAATCAGCCCCAGCATTTT. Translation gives CASSFIESNQPQHF.

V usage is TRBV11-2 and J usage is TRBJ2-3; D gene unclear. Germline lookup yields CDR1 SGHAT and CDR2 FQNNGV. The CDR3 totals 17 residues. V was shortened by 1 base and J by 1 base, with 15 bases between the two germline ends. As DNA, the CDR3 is TGTGCCAGCAGCTTAGTAGTGGGCCCTAAAGGCACAGATACGCAGTATTTT. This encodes CASSLVVGPKGTDTQYF.

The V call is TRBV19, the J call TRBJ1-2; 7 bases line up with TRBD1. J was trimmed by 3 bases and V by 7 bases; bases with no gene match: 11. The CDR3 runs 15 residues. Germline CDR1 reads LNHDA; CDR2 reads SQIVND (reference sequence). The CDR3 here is CASTMGEGAYYGYTF. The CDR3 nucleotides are TGTGCCAGTACCATGGGTGAGGGGGCTTACTATGGCTACACCTTC.

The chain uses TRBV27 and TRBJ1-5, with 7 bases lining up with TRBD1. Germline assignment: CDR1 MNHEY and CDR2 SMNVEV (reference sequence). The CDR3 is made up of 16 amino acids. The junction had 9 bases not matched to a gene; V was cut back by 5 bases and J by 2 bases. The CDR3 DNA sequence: TGTGCCAGCAGTCTTACAGGGGTTGAGGGCAATCAGCCCCAGCATTTT. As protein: CASSLTGVEGNQPQHF.

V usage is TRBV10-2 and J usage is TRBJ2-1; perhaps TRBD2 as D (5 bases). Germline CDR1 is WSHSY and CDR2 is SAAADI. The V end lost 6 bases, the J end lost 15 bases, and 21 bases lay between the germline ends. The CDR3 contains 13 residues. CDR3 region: CASRSPGTWDTFF. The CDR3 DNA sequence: TGCGCCAGCAGATCACCGGGAACTTGGGATACGTTCTTC.

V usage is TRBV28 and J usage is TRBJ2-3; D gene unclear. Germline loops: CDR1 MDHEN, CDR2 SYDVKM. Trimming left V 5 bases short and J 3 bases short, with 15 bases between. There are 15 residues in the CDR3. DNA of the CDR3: TGTGCCAGCAGTCTCTCGTTAATCGGGACAGATACGCAGTATTTT. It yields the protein CASSLSLIGTDTQYF.

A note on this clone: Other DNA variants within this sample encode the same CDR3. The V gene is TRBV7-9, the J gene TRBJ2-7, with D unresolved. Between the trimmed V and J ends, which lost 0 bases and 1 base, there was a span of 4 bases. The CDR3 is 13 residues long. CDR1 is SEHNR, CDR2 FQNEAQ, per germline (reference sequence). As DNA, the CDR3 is TGTGCCAGCAGCTTAGCAGTATCCTACGAGCAGTACTTC. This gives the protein CASSLAVSYEQYF.